This TCR beta chain stems from a study of T-cell memory formation after mild COVID-19. About the study: The TCR clusters were mostly specific to one donor. Study-level findings and limits: The appearance of some responding clones in pre-infection memory suggested that cross-reactive memory joined. Clones contracting over day 15 to 85 were CD4/CD8 balanced, with later expanders leaning CD4+.

TCR alpha and TCR beta cDNA libraries with sample barcodes and UMIs came from 5'RACE using constant-segment primers. TCRdb used MiXCR to reprocess the 5' RACE reads, holding one entry per CDR3 protein. The data contain a few hundred thousand distinct CDR3 sequences, around 27% of them singletons. This clonotype was seen more than once but under ten times. No antigen is known for it. CDR1 and CDR2 (germline): MNHEY, SVGAGI. V lost 1 base, J lost 2 bases, and 18 bases lay in between. The CDR3 length is 18 residues. The receptor was isolated from an adult woman who had mild COVID-19 (a few samples of this study predate the infection). Cell type and time point are not known. What was sequenced was PBMCs or a T cell subset sorted from them (not recorded which). V usage is TRBV6-5 and J usage is TRBJ1-3; perhaps TRBD1 as D (6 bases). This chain's CDR3 is CASSYLPLDRNPGNTIYF. The CDR3 DNA reads as TGTGCCAGCAGTTACTTACCCCTAGACAGGAACCCTGGAAACACCATATATTTT.